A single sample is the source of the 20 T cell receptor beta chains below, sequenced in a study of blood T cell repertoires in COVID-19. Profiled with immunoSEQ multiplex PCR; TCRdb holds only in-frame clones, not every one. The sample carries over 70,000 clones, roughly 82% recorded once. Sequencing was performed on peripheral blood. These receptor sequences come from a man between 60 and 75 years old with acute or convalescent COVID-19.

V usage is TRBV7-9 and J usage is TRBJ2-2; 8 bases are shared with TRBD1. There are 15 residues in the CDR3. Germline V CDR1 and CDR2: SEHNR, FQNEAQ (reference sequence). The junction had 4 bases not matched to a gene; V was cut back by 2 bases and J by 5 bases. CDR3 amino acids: CASSLPGGWTGELFF. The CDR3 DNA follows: TGTGCCAGCAGCTTACCAGGGGGCTGGACCGGGGAGCTGTTTTTT.

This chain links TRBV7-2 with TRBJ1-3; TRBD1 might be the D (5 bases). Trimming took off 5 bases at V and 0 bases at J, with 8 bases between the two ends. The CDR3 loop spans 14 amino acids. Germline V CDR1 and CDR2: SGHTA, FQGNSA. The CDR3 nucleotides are TGTGCCAGCAGCGGCGGGGGCTCTGGAAACACCATATATTTT. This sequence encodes CASSGGGSGNTIYF.

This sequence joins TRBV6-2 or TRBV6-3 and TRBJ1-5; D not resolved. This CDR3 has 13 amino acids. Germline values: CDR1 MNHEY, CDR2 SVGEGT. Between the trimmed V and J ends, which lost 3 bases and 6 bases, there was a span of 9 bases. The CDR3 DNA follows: TGTGCCAGCAGTTATTGGGCATTTCAGCCCCAGCATTTT. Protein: CASSYWAFQPQHF.

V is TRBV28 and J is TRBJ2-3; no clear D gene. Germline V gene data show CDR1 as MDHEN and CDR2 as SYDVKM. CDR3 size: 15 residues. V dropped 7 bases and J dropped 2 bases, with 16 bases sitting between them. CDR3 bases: TGTGCCAGCACCTCGTACTCCGGGTTCACAGATACGCAGTATTTT. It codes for CASTSYSGFTDTQYF.

The CDR3 nucleotides are TGTGCCAGCAGCCCCCCTCATTTCCGGGACAGGTCTATGAACACTGAAGCTTTCTTT. Amino acid sequence: CASSPPHFRDRSMNTEAFF. The V call is TRBV9, the J call TRBJ1-1, with 8 bases fitting TRBD1. Unmatched junction bases numbered 17, after V lost 4 bases and J lost 0 bases. Per germline, CDR1 SGDLS and CDR2 YYNGEE. The CDR3 spans 19 residues.

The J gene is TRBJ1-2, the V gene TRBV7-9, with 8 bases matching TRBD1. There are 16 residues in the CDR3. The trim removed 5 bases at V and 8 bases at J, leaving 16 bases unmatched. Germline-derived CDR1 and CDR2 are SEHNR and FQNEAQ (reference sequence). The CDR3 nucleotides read TGTGCCAGCAGCCGCCCGCAGACAGGGGCTTATGAGGGCTACACCTTC. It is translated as CASSRPQTGAYEGYTF.

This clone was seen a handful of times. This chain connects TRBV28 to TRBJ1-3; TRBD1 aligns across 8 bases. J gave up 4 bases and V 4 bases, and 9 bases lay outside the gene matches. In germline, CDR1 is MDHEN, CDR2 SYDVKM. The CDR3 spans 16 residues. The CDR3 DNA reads TGTGCCAGCAGTTCGCCCAAACAGGGGGGGGGAAACACCATATATTTT. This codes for CASSSPKQGGGNTIYF.

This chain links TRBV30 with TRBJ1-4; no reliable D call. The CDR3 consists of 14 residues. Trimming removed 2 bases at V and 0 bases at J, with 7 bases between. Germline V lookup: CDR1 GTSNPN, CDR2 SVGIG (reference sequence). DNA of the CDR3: TGTGCCTGGAGTTTGGGAGCAACTAATGAAAAACTGTTTTTT. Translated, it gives CAWSLGATNEKLFF.

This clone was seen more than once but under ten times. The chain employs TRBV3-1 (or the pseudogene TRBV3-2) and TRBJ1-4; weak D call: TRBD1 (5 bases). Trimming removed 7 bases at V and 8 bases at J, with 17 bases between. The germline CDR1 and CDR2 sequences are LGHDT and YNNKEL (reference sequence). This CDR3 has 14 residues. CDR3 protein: CASKWTQLGEKLFF. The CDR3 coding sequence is TGTGCCAGCAAGTGGACACAGTTAGGGGAAAAACTGTTTTTT.

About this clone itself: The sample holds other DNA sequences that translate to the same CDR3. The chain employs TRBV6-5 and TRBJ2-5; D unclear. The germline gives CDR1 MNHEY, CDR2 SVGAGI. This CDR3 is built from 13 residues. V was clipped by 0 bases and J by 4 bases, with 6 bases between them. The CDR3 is CASSYSTGETQYF. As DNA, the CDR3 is TGTGCCAGCAGTTACTCGACTGGAGAGACCCAGTACTTC.

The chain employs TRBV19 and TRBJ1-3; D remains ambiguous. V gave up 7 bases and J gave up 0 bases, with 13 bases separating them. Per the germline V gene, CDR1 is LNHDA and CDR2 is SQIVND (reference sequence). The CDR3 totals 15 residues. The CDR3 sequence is CASTRRAGSGNTIYF. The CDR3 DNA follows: TGTGCCAGTACCCGCCGAGCGGGCTCTGGAAACACCATATATTTT.

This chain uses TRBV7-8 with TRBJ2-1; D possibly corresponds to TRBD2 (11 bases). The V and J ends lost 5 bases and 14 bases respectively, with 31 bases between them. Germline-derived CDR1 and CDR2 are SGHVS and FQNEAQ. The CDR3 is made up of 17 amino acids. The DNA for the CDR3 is TGTGCCAGCAGCCTAACCGGACAGGGGGTTGCGACTAGCGGGAAGTTCTTC. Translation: CASSLTGQGVATSGKFF. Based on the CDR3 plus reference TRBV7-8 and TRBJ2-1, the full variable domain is GAGVSQSPRYKVAKRGQDVALRCDPISGHVSLFWYQQALGQGPEFLTYFQNEAQLDKSGLPSDRFFAERPEGSVSTLKIQRTQQEDSAVYLCASSLTGQGVATSGKFFGPGTRLTVL.

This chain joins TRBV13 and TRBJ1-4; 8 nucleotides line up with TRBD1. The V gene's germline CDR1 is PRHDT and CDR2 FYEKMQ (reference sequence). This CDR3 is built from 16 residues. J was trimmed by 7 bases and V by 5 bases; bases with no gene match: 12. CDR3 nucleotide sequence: TGTGCCAGCAGCCAACGATCGGACAGGGTCGTTGAAAAACTGTTTTTT. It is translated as CASSQRSDRVVEKLFF.

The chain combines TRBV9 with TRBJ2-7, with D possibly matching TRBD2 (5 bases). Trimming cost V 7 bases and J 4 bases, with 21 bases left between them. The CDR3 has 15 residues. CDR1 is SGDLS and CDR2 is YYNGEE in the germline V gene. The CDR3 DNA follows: TGTGCCAGCCCCCGTTGGACTTCCCCCGGGTACGAGCAGTACTTC. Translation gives CASPRWTSPGYEQYF. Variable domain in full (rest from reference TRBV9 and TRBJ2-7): DSGVTQTPKHLITATGQRVTLRCSPRSGDLSVYWYQQSLDQGLQFLIQYYNGEERAKGNILERFSAQQFPDLHSELNLSSLELGDSALYFCASPRWTSPGYEQYFGPGTRLTVT.

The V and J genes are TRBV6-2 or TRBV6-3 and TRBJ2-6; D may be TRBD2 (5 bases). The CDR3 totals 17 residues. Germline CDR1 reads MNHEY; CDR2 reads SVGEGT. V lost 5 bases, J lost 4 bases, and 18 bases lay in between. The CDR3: CASSQRAGVRGANVLTF. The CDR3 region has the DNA TGTGCCAGCAGTCAGAGGGCTGGGGTTCGGGGGGCCAACGTCCTGACTTTC.

The CDR3 reads CASSIAGGRAHTDTQYF. CDR3 DNA: TGTGCCAGTAGTATAGCGGGCGGGAGGGCCCACACAGATACGCAGTATTTT. The chain recombines TRBV19 with TRBJ2-3; TRBD2 matches at 9 bases. Germline V lookup: CDR1 LNHDA, CDR2 SQIVND (reference sequence). CDR3 length: 17 amino acids. The V gene end was trimmed by 1 base and the J gene end by 2 bases; junction bases not matched to a gene: 7.

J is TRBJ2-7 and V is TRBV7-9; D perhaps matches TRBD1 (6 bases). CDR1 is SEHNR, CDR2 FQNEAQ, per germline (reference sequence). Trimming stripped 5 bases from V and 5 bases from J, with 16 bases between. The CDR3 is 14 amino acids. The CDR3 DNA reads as TGTGCCAGCAGCGCCTCCTCCACAGGGAACGAGCAGTACTTC. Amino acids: CASSASSTGNEQYF.

CDR3 amino acids: CASSPTSGRRDTGELFF. The DNA for the CDR3 is TGTGCCAGCAGCCCGACTAGCGGGAGGAGGGACACCGGGGAGCTGTTTTTT. The chain recombines TRBV12-1 with TRBJ2-2; the table's D gene call, TRBD2, was not cross checked with the DNA. TRBV12-1 is recorded as a pseudogene. This CDR3 spans 17 amino acids.

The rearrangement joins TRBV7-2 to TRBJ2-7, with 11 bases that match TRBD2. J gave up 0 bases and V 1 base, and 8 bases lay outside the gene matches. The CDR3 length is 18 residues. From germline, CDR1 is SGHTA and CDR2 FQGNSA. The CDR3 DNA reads TGTGCCAGCAGCTTAGGGCCTAGCGGGGGGCCCGACTCCTACGAGCAGTACTTC. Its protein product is CASSLGPSGGPDSYEQYF.

The CDR3 region has the DNA TGCAGCGGAGAAGACAGTCTAGCATTCGAGCAGTTCTTC. This encodes CSGEDSLAFEQFF. The V and J genes are TRBV29-1 and TRBJ2-1; D may match TRBD1 or TRBD2 (5 bases each). Germline-derived CDR1 and CDR2 are SQVTM and ANQGSEA. This CDR3 has 13 residues. Trimming cost V 7 bases and J 10 bases, with 20 bases left between them.